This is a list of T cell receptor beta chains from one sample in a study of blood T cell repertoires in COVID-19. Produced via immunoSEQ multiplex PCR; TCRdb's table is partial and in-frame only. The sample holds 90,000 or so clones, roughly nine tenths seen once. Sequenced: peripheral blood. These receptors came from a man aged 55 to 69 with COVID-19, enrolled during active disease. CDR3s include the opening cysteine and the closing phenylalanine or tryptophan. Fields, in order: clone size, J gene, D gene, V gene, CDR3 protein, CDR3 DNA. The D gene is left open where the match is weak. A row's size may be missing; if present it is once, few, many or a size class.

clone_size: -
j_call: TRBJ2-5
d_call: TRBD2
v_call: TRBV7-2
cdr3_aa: CASSLVAGGLQETQYF
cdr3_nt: TGTGCCAGCAGCTTAGTAGCGGGGGGCCTCCAAGAGACCCAGTACTTC

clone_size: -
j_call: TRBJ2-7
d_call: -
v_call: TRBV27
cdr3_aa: CASSLSMGGSSYEQYF
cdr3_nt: TGTGCCAGCAGTTTATCCATGGGAGGAAGCTCCTACGAGCAGTACTTC

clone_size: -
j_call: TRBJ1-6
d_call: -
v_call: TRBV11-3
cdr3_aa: CASSTTGLDSPLHF
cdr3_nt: TGTGCCAGCAGCACTACAGGGTTGGATTCACCCCTCCACTTT

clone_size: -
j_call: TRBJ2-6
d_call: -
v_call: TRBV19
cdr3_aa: CASSPRRGSGANVLTF
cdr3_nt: TGTGCCAGTAGTCCGAGACGAGGCTCTGGGGCCAACGTCCTGACTTTC

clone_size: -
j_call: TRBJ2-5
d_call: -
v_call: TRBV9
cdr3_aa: CASSVQGVADQETQYF
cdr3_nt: TGTGCCAGCAGCGTGCAAGGGGTAGCGGACCAAGAGACCCAGTACTTC

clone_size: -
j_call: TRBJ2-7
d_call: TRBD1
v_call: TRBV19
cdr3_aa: CASSPDRAREQYF
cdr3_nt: TGTGCCAGTAGCCCTGACAGGGCTCGCGAGCAGTACTTC

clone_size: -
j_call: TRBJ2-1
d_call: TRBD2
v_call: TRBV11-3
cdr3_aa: CASSAGGEANEQFF
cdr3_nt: TGTGCCAGCAGCGCGGGGGGGGAGGCAAATGAGCAGTTCTTC

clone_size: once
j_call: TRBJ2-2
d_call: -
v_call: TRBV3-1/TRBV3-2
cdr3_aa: CASSQGGTLLTGELFF
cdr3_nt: TGTGCCAGCAGCCAAGGGGGGACACTTCTCACCGGGGAGCTGTTTTTT

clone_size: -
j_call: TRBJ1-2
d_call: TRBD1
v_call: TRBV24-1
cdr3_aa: CATSDSTGGDYTF
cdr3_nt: TGTGCCACCAGTGATTCGACAGGGGGCGACTACACCTTC

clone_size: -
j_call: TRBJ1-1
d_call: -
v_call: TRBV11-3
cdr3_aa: CASSFAGGQGTEAFF
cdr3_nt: TGTGCCAGCAGCTTTGCCGGGGGGCAAGGCACTGAAGCTTTCTTT

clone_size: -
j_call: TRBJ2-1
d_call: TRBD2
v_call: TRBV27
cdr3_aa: CASSPLAGEDYNEQFF
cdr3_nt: TGTGCCAGCAGTCCCCTAGCGGGAGAGGACTACAATGAGCAGTTCTTC

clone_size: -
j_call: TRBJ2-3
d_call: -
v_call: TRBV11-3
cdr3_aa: CASSSSGGSDTQYF
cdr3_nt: TGTGCCAGCAGCTCCAGTGGGGGGTCAGATACGCAGTATTTT

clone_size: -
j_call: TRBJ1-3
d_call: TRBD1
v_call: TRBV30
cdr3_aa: CAWRGLRGRIKGNTIYF
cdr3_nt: TGTGCCTGGAGAGGCCTCAGGGGGCGGATCAAGGGAAACACCATATATTTT

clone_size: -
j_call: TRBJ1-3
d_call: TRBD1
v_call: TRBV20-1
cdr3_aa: CSASTGTVSGNTIYF
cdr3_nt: TGCAGTGCTAGTACCGGGACAGTCTCTGGAAACACCATATATTTT

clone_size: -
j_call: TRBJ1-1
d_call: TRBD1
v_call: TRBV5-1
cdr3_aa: CASSSGQGLNTEAFF
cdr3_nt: TGCGCCAGCAGCTCAGGACAGGGGTTGAACACTGAAGCTTTCTTT

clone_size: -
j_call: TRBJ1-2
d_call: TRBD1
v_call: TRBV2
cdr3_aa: CASSAQGSNYGYTF
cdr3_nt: TGTGCCAGCAGCGCACAGGGGTCTAACTATGGCTACACCTTC

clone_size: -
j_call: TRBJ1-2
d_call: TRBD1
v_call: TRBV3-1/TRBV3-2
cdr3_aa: CASSLLGTGGRRLSGYTF
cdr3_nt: TGTGCCAGCAGCCTCTTAGGGACAGGGGGCCGTAGGTTGAGTGGCTACACCTTC

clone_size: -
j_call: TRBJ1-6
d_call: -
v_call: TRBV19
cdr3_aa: CASSPQGDSPLHF
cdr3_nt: TGTGCCAGTAGTCCCCAAGGGGATTCACCCCTCCACTTT

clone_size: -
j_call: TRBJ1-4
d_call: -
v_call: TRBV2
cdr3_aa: CASKDTPTNEKLFF
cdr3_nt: TGTGCCAGCAAAGACACACCAACTAATGAAAAACTGTTTTTT

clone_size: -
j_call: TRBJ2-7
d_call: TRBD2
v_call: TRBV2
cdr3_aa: CASSERLAETYEQYF
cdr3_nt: TGTGCCAGCAGTGAACGACTAGCGGAAACGTACGAGCAGTACTTC

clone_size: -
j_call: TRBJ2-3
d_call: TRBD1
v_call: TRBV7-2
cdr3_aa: CASLGDRGLDTDTQYF
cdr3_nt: TGTGCCAGCCTCGGGGACAGGGGGTTGGACACAGATACGCAGTATTTT

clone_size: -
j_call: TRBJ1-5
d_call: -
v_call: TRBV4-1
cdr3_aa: CASSQVRSQPQHF
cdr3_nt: TGCGCCAGCAGCCAAGTGAGAAGCCAGCCCCAGCATTTT

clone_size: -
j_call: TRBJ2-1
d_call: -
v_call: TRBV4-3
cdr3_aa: CASSQDSGTSSYNEQFF
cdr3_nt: TGCGCCAGCAGCCAAGACAGCGGAACTAGCTCCTACAATGAGCAGTTCTTC

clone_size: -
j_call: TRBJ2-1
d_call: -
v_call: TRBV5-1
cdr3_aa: CASSVTGNTYNEQFF
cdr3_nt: TGCGCCAGCAGCGTAACAGGGAACACCTACAATGAGCAGTTCTTC

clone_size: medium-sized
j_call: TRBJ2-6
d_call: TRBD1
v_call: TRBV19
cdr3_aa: CASSSYGQGSSGANVLTF
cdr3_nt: TGTGCCAGTAGTTCTTATGGACAGGGAAGCTCTGGGGCCAACGTCCTGACTTTC

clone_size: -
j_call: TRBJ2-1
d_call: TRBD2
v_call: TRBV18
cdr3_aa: CASSPPGLAENEQFF
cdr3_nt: TGTGCCAGCTCACCACCGGGACTAGCGGAAAATGAGCAGTTCTTC